This T cell receptor beta chain comes out of a study of shared clonotypes between healthy human individuals. Study background: Samples came from a couple of female and a few male donors aged 18 to 49.

The donor cohort consisted entirely of Caucasian adults residing in Nashville, Tennessee. Investigators spread the genomic DNA of each subset evenly over several immunoSEQ plates. Produced via immunoSEQ multiplex PCR; TCRdb's table is partial and in-frame only. The table lists 450,000 to 600,000 clones, approximately 79% of them singletons, with roughly 13% in the top ten. Germline CDR1 is LNHNV and CDR2 is YYDKDF (reference sequence). The CDR3 loop spans 20 amino acids. Trimming stripped 1 base from V and 6 bases from J, with 28 bases between. The sequence was obtained from a middle-aged woman in good health. Some clones in this sample may be carry-over from other donors' samples. The sequenced material came from PBMCs. This chain uses TRBV15 with TRBJ1-5, with D perhaps TRBD1 (6 bases). The CDR3 bases are TGTGCCACCAGCAGAGGGGGAGCTCCAGGGGAGAAATTTGGAGGTCAGCCCCAGCATTTT. Encoded protein: CATSRGGAPGEKFGGQPQHF.